Below, 29 T cell receptor beta chains from the same sample are listed, as sequenced in a study of T cells of healthy individuals. Using its own MiXCR run on the 5' RACE reads, TCRdb lists one record per CDR3 protein. The table records 53,000 or so distinct CDR3 sequences, about 15% of them present only once. Receptors were obtained from a human donor in good health.

The chain is built from TRBV19 and TRBJ2-1; the D gene is possibly TRBD2 (6 bases). This CDR3 spans 15 amino acids. Trimming removed 10 bases at V and 7 bases at J, with 23 bases between. Germline V gene sequence: CDR1 LNHDA, CDR2 SQIVND (reference sequence). CDR3 in amino acids: CATDPGLPNRNEQFF. The CDR3, as DNA: TGTGCCACCGACCCGGGACTCCCTAATAGGAATGAGCAGTTCTTC.

The chain is built from TRBV18 and TRBJ2-3, with unresolved D. The CDR3 runs 15 residues. Per the germline V gene, CDR1 is KGHSH and CDR2 is LQKENI. The V gene lost 0 bases and the J gene lost 0 bases, with 7 bases spanning the gap. The CDR3 region is CASSPPAGSTDTQYF. CDR3 coding DNA: TGTGCCAGCTCACCACCGGCCGGGAGCACAGATACGCAGTATTTT.

This clonotype was counted a few times. The chain joins TRBV7-7 to TRBJ2-6, with D uncertain. The CDR3 extends over 13 amino acids. Trimming left V 4 bases short and J 2 bases short, with 3 bases between. The germline CDR1 and CDR2 sequences are SSHAT and FNYEAQ (reference sequence). The CDR3 sequence is CASSYAGANVLTF. For the CDR3, the DNA is TGTGCCAGCAGCTATGCTGGGGCCAACGTCCTGACTTTC.

This clonotype came up many times. The chain has TRBV9 and TRBJ2-7; 8 nucleotides match TRBD1. The CDR3 covers 15 residues. Germline CDR1 reads SGDLS; CDR2 reads YYNGEE. Trimming cost V 0 bases and J 3 bases; bases outside gene matches: 5. CDR3 coding DNA: TGTGCCAGCAGCGTAGGGACAGGGAATATCTACGAGCAGTACTTC. This translates into CASSVGTGNIYEQYF.

This clonotype was observed a handful of times. This chain connects TRBV24-1 to TRBJ2-3, with 7 nucleotides matching TRBD2. This CDR3 region has 16 residues. The germline CDR1 and CDR2 sequences are KGHDR and SFDVKD. J was trimmed by 1 base and V by 5 bases; bases with no gene match: 8. CDR3 DNA sequence: TGTGCCACCAGTGCTATTGGGAGGGCCCGCACAGATACGCAGTATTTT. Residues: CATSAIGRARTDTQYF.

The rearrangement links TRBV12-3 or TRBV12-4 to TRBJ2-2; TRBD1 matches 8 bases. Trimming cost V 5 bases and J 4 bases; bases outside gene matches: 9. There are 16 residues in the CDR3. CDR3 protein: CASSPQGAKATGELFF. Written as DNA, the CDR3 is TGTGCCAGCAGTCCGCAGGGGGCGAAAGCCACCGGGGAGCTGTTTTTT.

V gene TRBV10-3 combines with J gene TRBJ1-3, with TRBD1 matching 8 bases. Germline loops: CDR1 ENHRY, CDR2 SYGVKD. The V gene end was trimmed by 3 bases and the J gene end by 1 base; junction bases not matched to a gene: 8. The CDR3 is made up of 17 amino acids. For the CDR3, the DNA is TGTGCCATCAGTGATATGGACAGGGTCCTTTCTGGAAACACCATATATTTT. Its protein is CAISDMDRVLSGNTIYF.

The rearrangement uses TRBV6-5 and TRBJ1-2; D might be TRBD1 (6 bases). The CDR3 spans 17 residues. In germline, CDR1 is MNHEY, CDR2 SVGAGI. The V and J ends lost 2 bases and 3 bases respectively, with 19 bases between them. CDR3 loop: CASSYRGRGGNDYGYTF. The CDR3 DNA is TGTGCCAGCAGTTACCGCGGCAGGGGCGGGAACGACTATGGCTACACCTTC.

In this sample, this clonotype turned up a few times. V is TRBV5-5 and J is TRBJ1-1; TRBD1 agrees at 9 bases. This CDR3 has 17 residues. The germline CDR1 and CDR2 sequences are SGHKS and YYEKEE (reference sequence). V gave up 3 bases and J gave up 3 bases; unmatched junction bases: 12. The CDR3 DNA is TGTGCCAGCAGCTCCCGACTCCCGGGACAGGGAGACACTGAAGCTTTCTTT. The encoded protein is CASSSRLPGQGDTEAFF.

In this sample, this clonotype turned up many times. V usage is TRBV12-5 and J usage is TRBJ1-5; D unresolved. CDR1 and CDR2 from the germline V gene are LGHNT and FRNRAP. The CDR3 length is 16 residues. Trimming shortened V by 2 bases and J by 7 bases, and 18 bases separated the two germline ends. CDR3 region: CASGLLRGEDNQPQHF. CDR3 coding DNA: TGTGCTAGTGGTTTGCTTCGGGGTGAGGATAACCAGCCCCAGCATTTT.

The table lists this clonotype with a count of one. The chain uses TRBV7-9 and TRBJ2-3; 7 nucleotides align to TRBD2. This CDR3 comprises 17 residues. V shed 2 bases, J shed 5 bases, and the junction held 13 bases outside the gene matches. Germline lookup yields CDR1 SEHNR and CDR2 FQNEAQ (reference sequence). CDR3 DNA sequence: TGTGCCAGCAGCTTAAGGGTCCATAGCGGGCAGAGAGATACGCAGTATTTT. This gives the protein CASSLRVHSGQRDTQYF.

This clonotype was detected only a few times. This chain joins TRBV5-1 and TRBJ2-3; 9 bases align to TRBD1. The CDR3 is 14 amino acids. The V gene's germline CDR1 is SGHRS and CDR2 YFSETQ. The trim removed 3 bases at V and 3 bases at J, leaving 2 bases unmatched. The CDR3 DNA follows: TGCGCCAGCAGCTCCGGGACAGGGACAGATACGCAGTATTTT. It translates to CASSSGTGTDTQYF. The full variable domain, rest sourced from reference TRBV5-1 and TRBJ2-3, is KAGVTQTPRYLIKTRGQQVTLSCSPISGHRSVSWYQQTPGQGLQFLFEYFSETQRNKGNFPGRFSGRQFSNSRSEMNVSTLELGDSALYLCASSSGTGTDTQYFGPGTRLTVL.

This clonotype has ten or more counts. The chain joins TRBV12-5 to TRBJ1-1; D is uncertain. Germline values: CDR1 LGHNT, CDR2 FRNRAP. The V end lost 2 bases, the J end lost 5 bases, and 9 bases lay between the germline ends. This CDR3 spans 13 amino acids. CDR3 DNA sequence: TGTGCTAGTGGTTTGCGGGTGAGGACTGAAGCTTTCTTT. Translation: CASGLRVRTEAFF.

This clonotype turned up a few times. The chain has TRBV6-1 and TRBJ1-1; D is perhaps TRBD1 (6 bases). V was clipped by 3 bases and J by 1 base, with 18 bases between them. The CDR3 length is 17 residues. From germline, CDR1 is MNHNS and CDR2 SASEGT. CDR3 coding DNA: TGTGCCAGCAGTGATTACCGACAGGTCACCCGGAACACTGAAGCTTTCTTT. The encoded protein is CASSDYRQVTRNTEAFF.

The V gene is TRBV7-2, the J gene TRBJ2-5, with TRBD2 matching over 15 bases. V lost 8 bases to trimming and J lost 5 bases; unmatched junction nucleotides: 6. The CDR3 contains 15 residues. CDR1 is SGHTA, CDR2 FQGNSA, per germline. This CDR3 is CASRTSGRAQETQYF. CDR3 bases: TGTGCCAGCCGGACTAGCGGGAGGGCCCAGGAGACCCAGTACTTC.

This clonotype was recorded at least ten times. J is TRBJ2-7 and V is TRBV4-3; unclear D gene. In germline, CDR1 is LGHNA, CDR2 YSLEER. Trimming removed 0 bases at V and 2 bases at J, with 14 bases between. CDR3 length equals 16 residues. In DNA, the CDR3 is TGCGCCAGCAGCCAAGATCGAGTTCTAAGCCCCTACGAGCAGTACTTC. Amino acid sequence: CASSQDRVLSPYEQYF.

This clonotype has at least ten counts. The V and J genes are TRBV10-3 and TRBJ2-7; 9 nucleotides line up with TRBD1. Trimming at V came to 5 bases and at J to 3 bases, leaving 14 bases not matched to a gene. CDR1 is ENHRY, CDR2 SYGVKD, per germline. This CDR3 region has 17 residues. The CDR3 loop reads CAISQSGTGKGFYEQYF. DNA for the CDR3: TGTGCCATCAGTCAATCCGGGACAGGGAAAGGGTTCTACGAGCAGTACTTC.

The chain has TRBV19 and TRBJ2-7; 9 bases are a match to TRBD1. Unmatched junction bases numbered 5, after V lost 6 bases and J lost 2 bases. This CDR3 has 14 amino acids. Germline CDR1 reads LNHDA; CDR2 reads SQIVND (reference sequence). The CDR3 protein is CASRQDRGTYEQYF. In DNA form, the CDR3 reads TGTGCCAGTAGGCAGGACAGGGGAACCTACGAGCAGTACTTC.

The chain carries TRBV5-5 and TRBJ2-7; TRBD2 might be the D (6 bases). CDR1 is SGHKS and CDR2 is YYEKEE in the germline V gene (reference sequence). Trimming left V 0 bases short and J 1 base short, with 17 bases between. This CDR3 is 17 amino acids long. The CDR3 nucleotides read TGTGCCAGCAGCTTGGTACTCAGGCGGGGTACATCCTACGAGCAGTACTTC. Its protein product is CASSLVLRRGTSYEQYF.

The chain has TRBV7-9 and TRBJ2-3; D is unresolved. The germline CDR1 and CDR2 sequences are SEHNR and FQNEAQ (reference sequence). The CDR3 spans 13 residues. Trimming left V 5 bases short and J 0 bases short, with 6 bases between. The chain's CDR3 is CASSRGSTDTQYF. CDR3 DNA: TGTGCCAGCAGCCGCGGTAGCACAGATACGCAGTATTTT.

This clonotype was counted many times. V and J are TRBV6-5 and TRBJ2-1; 11 positions agree with TRBD2. This CDR3 has 15 residues. The germline gives CDR1 MNHEY, CDR2 SVGAGI. The trim removed 5 bases at V and 9 bases at J, leaving 9 bases unmatched. CDR3 nucleotides: TGTGCCAGCAGTCGGTCAGGAGGACTAGCGGGTGAGCAGTTCTTC. Amino acid sequence: CASSRSGGLAGEQFF.

The sample holds a few counts of this clonotype. The genes are TRBV20-1 and TRBJ1-1, with TRBD1 matching over 9 bases. The CDR3 totals 13 residues. V gave up 6 bases and J gave up 5 bases; unmatched junction bases: 7. The germline V gene encodes CDR1 DFQATT and CDR2 SNEGSKA (reference sequence). The CDR3 region has the DNA TGCAGTGCCACGACAGGGGGGGGAACTGAAGCTTTCTTT. Its translation: CSATTGGGTEAFF.

This clonotype was counted between two and nine times. The CDR3 here is CASSGQGSNEQYF. The DNA of the CDR3 is TGTGCCAGCAGTGGACAGGGGTCTAACGAGCAGTACTTC. The genes are TRBV2 and TRBJ2-7; 8 nucleotides agree with TRBD1. Germline CDR1 reads SNHLY; CDR2 reads FYNNEI. The CDR3 sequence is 13 residues long. V was pared by 4 bases and J by 5 bases, with 4 bases of the junction left unmatched.

The sample holds many counts of this clonotype. The V call is TRBV6-2 or TRBV6-3, the J call TRBJ2-7; 11 bases are shared with TRBD1. With V trimmed by 6 bases and J by 4 bases, 5 bases remained unmatched. The CDR3 length is 14 residues. Germline assignment: CDR1 MNHEY and CDR2 SVGEGT. CDR3 amino acids: CASSWGTGGYEQYF. CDR3 DNA: TGTGCCAGCAGCTGGGGGACAGGGGGTTACGAGCAGTACTTC.

In this sample, this clonotype turned up many times. The genes are TRBV20-1 and TRBJ2-1; TRBD2 aligns across 12 bases. This CDR3 contains 13 residues. Unmatched junction bases numbered 3, after V lost 6 bases and J lost 6 bases. Germline loops: CDR1 DFQATT, CDR2 SNEGSKA (reference sequence). The CDR3 region is CSASGLAGNEQFF. The CDR3 DNA sequence: TGCAGTGCCTCGGGACTAGCGGGCAATGAGCAGTTCTTC.

The chain uses TRBV4-3 and TRBJ2-1, with D perhaps TRBD1 (6 bases). The V end lost 2 bases, the J end lost 4 bases, and 9 bases lay between the germline ends. Germline V CDR1 and CDR2: LGHNA, YSLEER. This CDR3 region has 14 residues. CDR3 in DNA: TGCGCCAGCAGCCAAAACAGGGAATACAATGAGCAGTTCTTC. Protein: CASSQNREYNEQFF.

This clonotype was recorded many times. The chain recombines TRBV27 with TRBJ2-5; 9 bases map to TRBD2. The germline V gene has CDR1 MNHEY and CDR2 SMNVEV (reference sequence). This CDR3 contains 15 residues. Trimming took 3 bases from V and 4 from J; bases not matched to a gene: 6. CDR3 DNA sequence: TGTGCCAGCAGTTTGTTAGCGGGAGCTTTAGAGACCCAGTACTTC. It is translated as CASSLLAGALETQYF.

This clonotype appeared a few times. The V gene is TRBV4-3, the J gene TRBJ2-1; possibly TRBD2 for D (5 bases). Germline values: CDR1 LGHNA, CDR2 YSLEER. The CDR3 consists of 16 residues. Trimming took 1 base from V and 6 from J, leaving 16 bases between them. CDR3 residues: CASSQGVGTRPNEQFF. The DNA for the CDR3 is TGCGCCAGCAGCCAAGGTGTGGGCACTAGGCCCAATGAGCAGTTCTTC.

The chain employs TRBV7-8 and TRBJ1-5, with D possibly matching TRBD1 (6 bases). Per the germline V gene, CDR1 is SGHVS and CDR2 is FQNEAQ. Trimming pared 6 bases from V and 3 bases from J, leaving 9 bases between. The CDR3 is made up of 13 amino acids. CDR3 in DNA: TGTGCCAGCAGACAGGGAGTCAATCAGCCCCAGCATTTT. Amino acids: CASRQGVNQPQHF.